This T cell receptor beta chain comes out of a study of Ad26.COV2.S vaccination and SARS-CoV-2 variants (dated by TCRdb to the early 2020s). Turning to the overall study: Vaccine-arm donors were drawn from COV1001, a multicentre, randomized, double-blind, placebo-controlled phase I-IIa trial of Ad26.COV2.S in healthy adults. Ad26.COV2.S was given intramuscularly at 5x10^10 or 1x10^11 viral particles, as a single shot or as two shots 56 days apart. Sequencing of the TCRbeta repertoire served to evaluate the specificity and breadth of SARS-CoV-2-reactive T cell receptors following Ad26.COV2.S vaccination. The TCR-sequenced set comprised about 32 samples: around 20 Ad26.COV2.S vaccine recipients, 5 placebo recipients and 8 SARS-CoV-2 convalescent individuals. Participants in the trial were split at random into five groups of five each, receiving low-dose or high-dose Ad26.COV2.S once or twice, or else placebo on both occasions. Investigators did not know the trial group allocation while performing experiments and assessing outcomes. Paper-wide results and their limitations: Substantial breadth of spike-specific CD8+ and CD4+ T cell responses was reported after vaccination. Spike-specific TCR breadth was higher in Ad26.COV2.S recipients than in placebo recipients (P = 0.0014). According to the authors, total T cell responses may have been underestimated by the TCR breadth and depth analyses. The study was not powered to compare responses between vaccine doses or regimens. Non-spike TCR breadth was comparable between vaccine and placebo recipients, consistent with the vaccine containing only spike.

With respect to this clone: Its binding antigen is unknown. Base-call qualities are not available, and no considerably larger clone is one nucleotide away.

V is clipped by 0 bases and J by 0 bases, and the sequence between their germline boundaries is 7 bases long. The CDR3 runs 15 amino acids, cysteine and phenylalanine included. Of all the DNA, just the CDR3 is kept, 45 bases in frame from base 1. Reading the germline V gene gives CDR1 SGHRS and CDR2 YFSETQ. The sample's treatment or condition, from its label and the paper: approximately 18 received Ad26.COV2.S at low or high dose, single or two shots; several received placebo; per-sample allocation not given. For vaccine and placebo recipients, repertoires were sequenced using samples collected on day 63 after the first injection. Between 29 July and 7 August 2020, Cohort 1b enrolled approximately 26 adults aged 18-55 years at one site in Boston, USA. As a vaccine, Ad26.COV2.S was a replication-incompetent adenovirus type 26 vector that expressed a prefusion-stabilized SARS-CoV-2 spike protein derived from the original Wuhan strain.

TCRbeta CDR3 regions were sequenced with the immunoSEQ Assay. After extraction, genomic DNA underwent amplification by bias-controlled multiplex PCR, followed by high-throughput sequencing. In the original analysis: To quantify the absolute abundance of every unique TCRbeta CDR3 region, sequences were collapsed and filtered. T cell fraction was estimated by normalizing TCRbeta template counts to usable DNA, which was measured by amplifying reference genes present in all nucleated cells. Repertoire TCRs were annotated as SARS-CoV-2-specific by exact matching of V gene, CDR3 amino acid sequence and J gene to a known reactive TCR set. The reference SARS-CoV-2 TCR set was derived from MIRA and filtered for enrichment in COVID-19-positive ImmuneCODE repertoires, a step that removed public or cross-reactive TCRs. Using the MIRA antigens, annotated TCRs were further analysed by specific ORF or by position within an ORF. Breadth was defined as the number of annotated unique rearrangements divided by the total number of unique productive rearrangements, and depth was defined as the summed frequency of the annotated unique rearrangements. TCR breadth was compared between groups using two-sided Wilcoxon rank-sum tests. Here the immuneACCESS table is served through TCRdb, limited to in-frame sequences with V and J called. Missing clones are a known gap in these copies; in checked studies unresolved V genes cover under half, and the rest lacks a known reason. D and trimming come from the DNA, and the V and J calls and clone size come from that table. The table for this sample lists a few hundred thousand clones; 80% to 90% of them were counted only once. Jointly, the top ten make up nearly 7.5% of the sample.

This TCR derives from a person between 18 and 60 years old who received the Ad26.COV2.S COVID-19 vaccine or a placebo. The chain employs TRBV5-1 and TRBJ2-1; no confident D gene assignment can be made. This specimen consisted of peripheral blood, obtained in a trial of Ad26.COV2.S vaccine versus placebo. CDR3 protein: CASSLVQSSYNEQFF. The base sequence is TGCGCCAGCAGCTTGGTACAGAGCTCCTACAATGAGCAGTTCTTC.